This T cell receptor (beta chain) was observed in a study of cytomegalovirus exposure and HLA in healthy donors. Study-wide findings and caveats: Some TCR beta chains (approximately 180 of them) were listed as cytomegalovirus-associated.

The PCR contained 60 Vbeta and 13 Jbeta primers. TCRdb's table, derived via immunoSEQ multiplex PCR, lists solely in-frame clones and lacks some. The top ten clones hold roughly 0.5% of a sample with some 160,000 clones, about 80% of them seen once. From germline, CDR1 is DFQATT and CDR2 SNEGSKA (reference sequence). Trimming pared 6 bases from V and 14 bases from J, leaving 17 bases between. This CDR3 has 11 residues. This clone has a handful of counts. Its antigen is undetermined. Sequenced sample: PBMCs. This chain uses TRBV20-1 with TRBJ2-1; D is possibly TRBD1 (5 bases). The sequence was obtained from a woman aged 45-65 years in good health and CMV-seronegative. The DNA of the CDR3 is TGCAGTGCCCATCAACAGGTTCGGGAGTTCTTC. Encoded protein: CSAHQQVREFF.